What follows describes a single T cell receptor beta chain. Its antigen is unknown. The V end was cut by 7 bases, the J end by 6 bases, with 15 bases between. The CDR3 is made up of 14 amino acids. CDR1 and CDR2 (germline): MNHNS, SASEGT. Positive CCR7 selection of CD45RO-negative cells yielded the naive CD8 cells, and terminally differentiated effector memory CD45RA+ cells were excluded. The data stem from a study of shared clonotypes between healthy human individuals. Whole-study context: CD4 naive and memory got three plates each, CD8 naive two, CD8 memory one. Overall study findings and caveats: The authors expected sequencing depth to affect clonotype sharing among donors.

Here immunoSEQ multiplex PCR was the method, and the copy in TCRdb shows in-frame clones only, minus some. Seen here are roughly 2 million clones, less than 95% observed once, and the top ten hold roughly 1%. The gene calls are TRBV6-1 and TRBJ1-4; D perhaps matches TRBD1 (6 bases). The source of this sequence is a man aged 18 to 30 in good health. Sequencing used naive CD8+ T cells sorted from blood. The CDR3 loop reads CASIVGGEDEKLFF. The CDR3 DNA follows: TGTGCCAGCATAGTAGGGGGGGAAGATGAAAAACTGTTTTTT.